This is a list of T cell receptor beta chains from one sample in a study of blood T cell repertoires in COVID-19. Measured with immunoSEQ multiplex PCR; TCRdb has only the in-frame clones, and not every one. The sample carries about 170,000 clones, about 74% recorded once. The sequenced sample was peripheral blood. The source is a woman older than 75 with acute or convalescent COVID-19. The CDR3 runs from the conserved cysteine through the conserved F or W. The order of the fields is clone size, D gene, V gene, J gene, CDR3 length, CDR3 protein, CDR3 DNA. A D gene is named only where the DNA matches it firmly. Expanded clones get a size class; other rows say once, few or many, or leave the size out.

clone size: NA
D gene: TRBD1
V gene: TRBV7-8
J gene: TRBJ1-4
CDR3 length: 14
CDR3 protein: CASSLRDRHEKLFF
CDR3 DNA: TGTGCCAGCAGCTTGCGGGACAGGCATGAAAAACTGTTTTTT

clone size: NA
D gene: NA
V gene: TRBV7-8
J gene: TRBJ2-2
CDR3 length: 12
CDR3 protein: CASHGFTGELFF
CDR3 DNA: TGTGCCAGCCACGGGTTCACCGGGGAGCTGTTTTTT

clone size: many
D gene: TRBD1
V gene: TRBV6-5
J gene: TRBJ1-6
CDR3 length: 16
CDR3 protein: CASSYYRTGANSPLHF
CDR3 DNA: TGTGCCAGCAGTTACTACAGGACAGGGGCTAATTCACCCCTCCACTTT

clone size: NA
D gene: NA
V gene: TRBV7-2
J gene: TRBJ2-7
CDR3 length: 14
CDR3 protein: CASSLGGQSYEQYF
CDR3 DNA: TGTGCCAGCAGCTTAGGAGGGCAGTCCTACGAGCAGTACTTC

clone size: NA
D gene: NA
V gene: TRBV7-2
J gene: TRBJ2-7
CDR3 length: 15
CDR3 protein: CASSPSDSFSYEQYF
CDR3 DNA: TGTGCCAGCAGCCCCTCGGACAGCTTCTCCTACGAGCAGTACTTC

clone size: NA
D gene: TRBD2
V gene: TRBV19
J gene: TRBJ2-3
CDR3 length: 18
CDR3 protein: CASSIDPPIAGGTDTQYF
CDR3 DNA: TGTGCCAGTAGTATAGATCCGCCTATAGCGGGAGGAACAGATACGCAGTATTTT

clone size: NA
D gene: NA
V gene: TRBV18
J gene: TRBJ1-4
CDR3 length: 14
CDR3 protein: CASSPTGYGEKLFF
CDR3 DNA: TGTGCCAGCTCACCAACCGGGTATGGTGAAAAACTGTTTTTT

clone size: few
D gene: TRBD1
V gene: TRBV9
J gene: TRBJ1-1
CDR3 length: 18
CDR3 protein: CASSPIVTGGSMNTEAFF
CDR3 DNA: TGTGCCAGCAGCCCAATAGTGACAGGGGGCTCCATGAACACTGAAGCTTTCTTT

clone size: NA
D gene: TRBD1
V gene: TRBV28
J gene: TRBJ1-5
CDR3 length: 15
CDR3 protein: CASSLTGGRNQPQHF
CDR3 DNA: TGTGCCAGCAGTTTAACAGGGGGACGGAATCAGCCCCAGCATTTT

clone size: once
D gene: NA
V gene: TRBV10-2
J gene: TRBJ2-1
CDR3 length: 15
CDR3 protein: CASSKQGYSYNEQFF
CDR3 DNA: TGCGCCAGCAGCAAACAGGGATACTCCTACAATGAGCAGTTCTTC

clone size: NA
D gene: NA
V gene: TRBV30
J gene: TRBJ1-4
CDR3 length: 13
CDR3 protein: CAWRVPVGEKLFF
CDR3 DNA: TGTGCCTGGAGGGTCCCGGTGGGCGAAAAACTGTTTTTT

clone size: NA
D gene: NA
V gene: TRBV28
J gene: TRBJ1-2
CDR3 length: 15
CDR3 protein: CASITGGASNYGYTF
CDR3 DNA: TGTGCCAGCATCACTGGCGGGGCTTCTAACTATGGCTACACCTTC

clone size: NA
D gene: NA
V gene: TRBV7-9
J gene: TRBJ1-4
CDR3 length: 13
CDR3 protein: CASSFARDEKLFF
CDR3 DNA: TGTGCCAGCAGCTTTGCCCGGGATGAAAAACTGTTTTTT

clone size: NA
D gene: NA
V gene: TRBV9
J gene: TRBJ2-5
CDR3 length: 15
CDR3 protein: CASSLRQASAETQYF
CDR3 DNA: TGTGCCAGCAGCTTGCGACAGGCCTCCGCGGAGACCCAGTACTTC

clone size: NA
D gene: NA
V gene: TRBV5-1
J gene: TRBJ2-7
CDR3 length: 15
CDR3 protein: CASSLAVVAGREQYF
CDR3 DNA: TGCGCCAGCAGCTTGGCCGTGGTGGCGGGTAGGGAGCAGTACTTC

clone size: NA
D gene: TRBD2
V gene: TRBV6-5
J gene: TRBJ2-3
CDR3 length: 15
CDR3 protein: CASSPTLAGPDTQYF
CDR3 DNA: TGTGCCAGCAGCCCAACACTAGCGGGGCCAGATACGCAGTATTTT

clone size: NA
D gene: NA
V gene: TRBV9
J gene: TRBJ1-5
CDR3 length: 14
CDR3 protein: CASSGADSNQPQHF
CDR3 DNA: TGTGCCAGCAGCGGGGCAGATAGCAATCAGCCCCAGCATTTT

clone size: NA
D gene: NA
V gene: TRBV7-2
J gene: TRBJ1-6
CDR3 length: 15
CDR3 protein: CASSLRGREGSPLHF
CDR3 DNA: TGTGCCAGCAGCTTACGAGGCAGGGAGGGTTCACCCCTCCACTTT

clone size: few
D gene: TRBD1
V gene: TRBV7-9
J gene: TRBJ2-1
CDR3 length: 12
CDR3 protein: CASSRPGQEQFF
CDR3 DNA: TGTGCCAGCAGCAGACCGGGACAGGAGCAGTTCTTC

clone size: NA
D gene: NA
V gene: TRBV19
J gene: TRBJ1-2
CDR3 length: 13
CDR3 protein: CATRQTANYGYTF
CDR3 DNA: TGTGCCACTCGACAGACAGCTAACTATGGCTACACCTTC

clone size: NA
D gene: NA
V gene: TRBV7-3
J gene: TRBJ1-5
CDR3 length: 15
CDR3 protein: CASSLTGDPSQPQHF
CDR3 DNA: TGTGCCAGCAGCCTCACAGGAGACCCAAGTCAGCCCCAGCATTTT

clone size: NA
D gene: NA
V gene: TRBV28
J gene: TRBJ1-2
CDR3 length: 14
CDR3 protein: CASSPRGTVYGYTF
CDR3 DNA: TGTGCCAGCAGTCCCCGGGGAACCGTCTATGGCTACACCTTC

clone size: NA
D gene: TRBD2
V gene: TRBV14
J gene: TRBJ2-5
CDR3 length: 14
CDR3 protein: CASSQNTGGETQYF
CDR3 DNA: TGTGCCAGCAGCCAGAATACGGGAGGAGAGACCCAGTACTTC

clone size: medium-sized
D gene: TRBD1
V gene: TRBV5-5
J gene: TRBJ2-7
CDR3 length: 14
CDR3 protein: CASKEQGASYEQYF
CDR3 DNA: TGTGCCAGCAAAGAACAGGGGGCCTCCTACGAGCAGTACTTC

clone size: NA
D gene: NA
V gene: TRBV5-1
J gene: TRBJ2-1
CDR3 length: 15
CDR3 protein: CASSIQGGDYNEQFF
CDR3 DNA: TGCGCCAGCAGCATCCAGGGTGGAGACTACAATGAGCAGTTCTTC

clone size: NA
D gene: NA
V gene: TRBV24-1
J gene: TRBJ2-3
CDR3 length: 15
CDR3 protein: CATSGLADSTDTQYF
CDR3 DNA: TGTGCCACCAGTGGGCTAGCAGATAGCACAGATACGCAGTATTTT

clone size: NA
D gene: TRBD1
V gene: TRBV27
J gene: TRBJ1-1
CDR3 length: 14
CDR3 protein: CASRVTRDRAEAFF
CDR3 DNA: TGTGCCAGCAGAGTCACCAGGGACAGGGCTGAAGCTTTCTTT

clone size: NA
D gene: NA
V gene: TRBV28
J gene: TRBJ1-2
CDR3 length: 13
CDR3 protein: CASSLRGTYGYTF
CDR3 DNA: TGTGCCAGCAGTTTAAGGGGGACCTATGGCTACACCTTC

clone size: NA
D gene: TRBD1
V gene: TRBV10-3
J gene: TRBJ2-1
CDR3 length: 19
CDR3 protein: CAPDVRDRDVPPSYNEQFF
CDR3 DNA: TGTGCTCCCGACGTAAGAGACAGGGACGTACCCCCCTCCTACAATGAGCAGTTCTTC

clone size: NA
D gene: NA
V gene: TRBV7-9
J gene: TRBJ2-7
CDR3 length: 11
CDR3 protein: CASSLFYEQYF
CDR3 DNA: TGTGCCAGCAGTCTATTCTACGAGCAGTACTTC

clone size: few
D gene: TRBD2
V gene: TRBV9
J gene: TRBJ2-1
CDR3 length: 15
CDR3 protein: CASSGTSGAYNEQFF
CDR3 DNA: TGTGCCAGCAGCGGGACTAGCGGAGCCTACAATGAGCAGTTCTTC

clone size: NA
D gene: NA
V gene: TRBV7-6
J gene: TRBJ2-1
CDR3 length: 18
CDR3 protein: CASSLYPRSRVDYNEQFF
CDR3 DNA: TGTGCCAGCAGCTTATATCCCAGGTCTCGAGTGGACTACAATGAGCAGTTCTTC

clone size: NA
D gene: TRBD1
V gene: TRBV24-1
J gene: TRBJ1-1
CDR3 length: 15
CDR3 protein: CATSDTQGGNTEAFF
CDR3 DNA: TGTGCCACCAGCGACACCCAGGGGGGGAACACTGAAGCTTTCTTT

clone size: NA
D gene: NA
V gene: TRBV9
J gene: TRBJ2-7
CDR3 length: 16
CDR3 protein: CASSVGLAVSSYEQYF
CDR3 DNA: TGTGCCAGCAGCGTAGGGTTAGCGGTGAGCTCCTACGAGCAGTACTTC

clone size: NA
D gene: TRBD1
V gene: TRBV29-1
J gene: TRBJ2-6
CDR3 length: 15
CDR3 protein: CSVEGGQGGANVLTF
CDR3 DNA: TGCAGCGTTGAAGGGGGACAGGGTGGGGCCAACGTCCTGACTTTC

clone size: NA
D gene: NA
V gene: TRBV6-5
J gene: TRBJ1-2
CDR3 length: 13
CDR3 protein: CASSYGQNYGYTF
CDR3 DNA: TGTGCCAGCAGTTACGGGCAAAACTATGGCTACACCTTC

clone size: NA
D gene: TRBD1
V gene: TRBV19
J gene: TRBJ2-2
CDR3 length: 16
CDR3 protein: CASTLQTGVNTGELFF
CDR3 DNA: TGTGCCAGTACCCTCCAGACAGGGGTAAACACCGGGGAGCTGTTTTTT

clone size: NA
D gene: NA
V gene: TRBV27
J gene: TRBJ1-1
CDR3 length: 15
CDR3 protein: CASSGPRGVNTEAFF
CDR3 DNA: TGTGCCAGCAGTGGGCCGCGGGGCGTGAACACTGAAGCTTTCTTT

clone size: NA
D gene: TRBD1
V gene: TRBV7-8
J gene: TRBJ1-2
CDR3 length: 14
CDR3 protein: CASSLGQGLDGYTF
CDR3 DNA: TGTGCCAGCAGCTTAGGACAGGGGCTCGATGGCTACACCTTC